One and the same sample provided the 7 T cell receptor beta chains below, sequenced in a study of naive and memory T cell subsets. The library had UMIs added by 3' ligation of an oligonucleotide to TCR cDNA. Ligated cDNA underwent four rounds of PCR with nested alpha and beta constant region primers and SP2. TCRdb analysed the 5' RACE reads with MiXCR anew, one entry per CDR3 protein. The sample has 25,000 to 35,000 distinct CDR3 sequences, around 15% seen once. These receptors were collected from a female donor in good health.

This clonotype was recorded a few times. This chain joins TRBV12-3 or TRBV12-4 and TRBJ2-5; possibly TRBD1 for D (7 bases). The CDR3 runs to 14 residues. Trimming stripped 3 bases from V and 9 bases from J, with 17 bases between. DNA for the CDR3: TGTGCCAGCAGTTTGCCCGGGAGCACAGGGGCCCAGTACTTC. Its translation: CASSLPGSTGAQYF.

The chain uses TRBV12-5 and TRBJ2-5, with TRBD1 identical over 7 bases. Trimming removed 6 bases from V and 0 bases from J; junction bases left unmatched: 10. Germline CDR1 is LGHNT and CDR2 is FRNRAP. The CDR3 covers 16 residues. Written as DNA, the CDR3 is TGTGCTAGTGGAGCCGGGACAGTTCCGTACCAAGAGACCCAGTACTTC. Translated, it gives CASGAGTVPYQETQYF.

The chain employs TRBV2 and TRBJ2-5; D gene ambiguous. The CDR3 extends over 14 amino acids. Germline V gene data show CDR1 as SNHLY and CDR2 as FYNNEI. V lost 6 bases and J lost 7, with 18 bases in between. The CDR3 DNA is TGTGCCAGCAGCTGCGGCCCCCAGTGCGTGACCCAGTACTTC. It is translated as CASSCGPQCVTQYF.

This clonotype was recorded at least ten times. The chain is built from TRBV12-3 or TRBV12-4 and TRBJ2-1, with D perhaps matching TRBD1 or TRBD2 (5 bases each). The length of the CDR3 is 13 residues. V gave up 5 bases and J gave up 9 bases, with 14 bases separating them. CDR3 loop: CASSPGDSGEQFF. As DNA, the CDR3 is TGTGCCAGCAGTCCCGGAGACAGCGGTGAGCAGTTCTTC.

This clonotype was picked up many times. J is TRBJ2-2 and V is TRBV29-1; 8 nucleotides align to TRBD1. This CDR3 spans 17 amino acids. Per the germline V gene, CDR1 is SQVTM and CDR2 is ANQGSEA. The trim removed 2 bases at V and 5 bases at J, leaving 13 bases unmatched. The CDR3 is CSVELPRQGLRTGELFF. For the CDR3, the DNA is TGCAGCGTTGAATTGCCAAGACAGGGGCTGCGTACCGGGGAGCTGTTTTTT.

This clonotype was observed at least ten times. The chain links TRBV20-1 to TRBJ2-7; TRBD1 might be the D (5 bases). The CDR3 runs to 15 residues. The germline V gene encodes CDR1 DFQATT and CDR2 SNEGSKA (reference sequence). The V end lost 5 bases, the J end lost 6 bases, and 23 bases lay between the germline ends. CDR3 nucleotide sequence: TGCAGTGCTGCCCCGCCGACAGCGACCAAGTTCGAGCAGTACTTC. This encodes CSAAPPTATKFEQYF.

This clonotype was counted ten times or more. The chain is built from TRBV6-5 and TRBJ2-5, with D unresolved. Trimming left V 5 bases short and J 6 bases short, with 16 bases between. The germline V gene encodes CDR1 MNHEY and CDR2 SVGAGI. This CDR3 has 14 residues. CDR3 amino acids: CASSLRIPRKTQYF. CDR3 DNA sequence: TGTGCCAGCAGTCTCAGAATCCCTCGGAAGACCCAGTACTTC.